These 7 T cell receptor beta chains originate from one sample sequenced in a study of T cell changes during pregnancy in multiple sclerosis. Some clones are missing from TCRdb's copy, which holds only in-frame ones; the method was immunoSEQ multiplex PCR. The sample shows around 50,000 clones, around 90% of them seen only once. Sample: CD4+ T cells from peripheral blood mononuclear cells, taken after pregnancy. Every receptor here comes from a female donor in good health, enrolled as a control in a pregnancy study.

The chain recombines TRBV13 with TRBJ1-1; TRBD1 matches 7 bases. The V and J ends lost 5 bases and 5 bases, in that order; junction bases with no gene match: 8. Per germline, CDR1 PRHDT and CDR2 FYEKMQ (reference sequence). The CDR3 sequence is 14 residues long. The CDR3 bases are TGTGCCAGCAGCCCGGGACAGCTGAGGACTGAAGCTTTCTTT. Residues: CASSPGQLRTEAFF.

The chain employs TRBV30 and TRBJ1-3; 9 bases are a match to TRBD1. There are 17 residues in the CDR3. Trimming cost V 1 base and J 0 bases; bases outside gene matches: 7. The germline V gene has CDR1 GTSNPN and CDR2 SVGIG (reference sequence). CDR3 DNA: TGTGCCTGGAGTGGGAGGGACAGGGCTAGCTCTGGAAACACCATATATTTT. Translating it yields CAWSGRDRASSGNTIYF.

At least ten counts were recorded for this clone. The J gene is TRBJ1-1, the V gene TRBV5-1; D call uncertain. Germline CDR1 is SGHRS and CDR2 is YFSETQ. This CDR3 has 15 residues. Trimming left V 0 bases short and J 1 base short, with 10 bases between. The CDR3 region is CASSLAETKNTEAFF. The CDR3 region has the DNA TGCGCCAGCAGCTTGGCCGAGACAAAGAACACTGAAGCTTTCTTT.

V usage is TRBV19 and J usage is TRBJ1-5; no clear D gene. The germline V gene encodes CDR1 LNHDA and CDR2 SQIVND (reference sequence). V was cut by 7 bases and J by 3 bases, with 19 bases left in between. The CDR3 is 16 residues long. DNA of the CDR3: TGTGCCAGTACCTACATCCTCTCGAGGGTCAATCAGCCCCAGCATTTT. As protein: CASTYILSRVNQPQHF.

This chain connects TRBV19 to TRBJ2-7; 7 nucleotides line up with TRBD1. The V and J ends lost 5 bases and 1 base, in that order; junction bases with no gene match: 8. CDR1 and CDR2 from the germline V gene are LNHDA and SQIVND (reference sequence). CDR3 size: 15 residues. CDR3 loop: CASSVSMGQSYEQYF. DNA for the CDR3: TGTGCCAGTAGTGTTTCGATGGGACAGTCCTACGAGCAGTACTTC.

The chain recombines TRBV29-1 with TRBJ2-5; perhaps TRBD2 as D (6 bases). TRBJ2-7 explains the end of the DNA better; the J call may be wrong. This CDR3 contains 13 residues. Germline V gene lookup returns CDR1 SQVTM and CDR2 ANQGSEA. CDR3 residues: CSVSPGAGYEQYF. CDR3 nucleotides: TGCAGCGTGTCCCCGGGTGCGGGGTACGAGCAGTACTTC.

The V gene is TRBV19, the J gene TRBJ1-3; possible D gene TRBD1, 5 bases. Trimming took 3 bases from V and 5 from J, leaving 8 bases between them. The CDR3 covers 13 residues. Germline values: CDR1 LNHDA, CDR2 SQIVND (reference sequence). The CDR3 here is CASSMTVRNTIYF. The DNA of the CDR3 is TGTGCCAGTAGTATGACAGTAAGAAACACCATATATTTT.